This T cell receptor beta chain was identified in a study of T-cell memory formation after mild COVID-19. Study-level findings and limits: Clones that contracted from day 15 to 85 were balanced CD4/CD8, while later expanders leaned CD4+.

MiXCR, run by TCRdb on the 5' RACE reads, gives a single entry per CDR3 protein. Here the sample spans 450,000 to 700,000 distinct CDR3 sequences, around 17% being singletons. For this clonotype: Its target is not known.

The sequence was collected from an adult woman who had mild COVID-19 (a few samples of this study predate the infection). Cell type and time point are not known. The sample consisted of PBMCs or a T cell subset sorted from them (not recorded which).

CDR3 sequence (DNA): TGCAGCGCTGCCCGATGGGGGACTGCTGGAAACACCATATATTTT. Its translation: CSAARWGTAGNTIYF. This sequence joins TRBV29-1 and TRBJ1-3, with TRBD1 as a possible D gene (5 bases). The germline CDR1 and CDR2 sequences are SQVTM and ANQGSEA. This CDR3 is 15 amino acids long. Trimming took off 7 bases at V and 2 bases at J, with 18 bases between the two ends.